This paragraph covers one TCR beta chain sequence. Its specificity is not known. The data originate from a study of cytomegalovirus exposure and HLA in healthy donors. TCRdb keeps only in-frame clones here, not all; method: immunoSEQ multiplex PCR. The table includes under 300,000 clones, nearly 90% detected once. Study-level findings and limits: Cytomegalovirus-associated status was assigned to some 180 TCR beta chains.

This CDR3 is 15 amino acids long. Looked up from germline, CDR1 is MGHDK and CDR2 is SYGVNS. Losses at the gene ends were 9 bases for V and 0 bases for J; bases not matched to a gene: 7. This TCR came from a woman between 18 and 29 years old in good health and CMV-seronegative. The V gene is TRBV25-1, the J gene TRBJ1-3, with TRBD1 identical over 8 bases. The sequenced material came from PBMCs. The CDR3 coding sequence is TGTGCCAGTCAAATGACAGGGGCCTCTGGAAACACCATATATTTT. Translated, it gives CASQMTGASGNTIYF.